The entry that follows covers one T cell receptor (beta chain) sequence. Only in-frame clones appear in the TCRdb table, and some are missing; sequencing was by immunoSEQ multiplex PCR. The table includes about 110,000 clones, roughly 92% detected once. The sample is drawn from a study of T cell changes during pregnancy in multiple sclerosis. Germline V gene lookup returns CDR1 SGHTS and CDR2 YDEGEE. Trimming took off 0 bases at V and 7 bases at J, with 4 bases between the two ends. The CDR3 contains 11 residues. The sequence came from a female donor with multiple sclerosis, enrolled in a pregnancy study. The chain uses TRBV5-8 and TRBJ1-1; D not resolved. The specimen comprised peripheral blood, sampled after pregnancy. The CDR3 protein is CASSLGHEAFF. The CDR3 coding sequence is TGTGCCAGCAGCTTGGGACATGAAGCTTTCTTT.